What follows are 27 T cell receptor beta chains derived from one specimen sequenced in a study of human thymus T cells. Resections removed during corrective heart surgery provided the thymus tissue used. Here immunoSEQ multiplex PCR was the method, and the copy in TCRdb shows in-frame clones only, minus some. The profile shows approximately 71,000 clones, 90% to 95% of them singletons. The source material was thymus tissue. These receptors were taken from a girl under three years old with a congenital heart defect but otherwise immunologically healthy.

The V call is TRBV18, the J call TRBJ1-1; weak D call: TRBD1 (5 bases). Germline lookup yields CDR1 KGHSH and CDR2 LQKENI. This CDR3 region has 17 residues. V gave up 6 bases and J gave up 2 bases, with 22 bases separating them. CDR3 sequence reads: CASSHQASPGLNTEAFF. The CDR3 nucleotides are TGTGCCAGCTCCCACCAAGCGTCGCCAGGGCTAAACACTGAAGCTTTCTTT.

This chain connects TRBV28 to TRBJ2-7; TRBD2 matches 8 bases. Germline V gene data show CDR1 as MDHEN and CDR2 as SYDVKM. This CDR3 has 15 residues. V dropped 5 bases and J dropped 0; count of bases not matched to a gene: 6. Written as DNA, the CDR3 is TGTGCCAGCAGTCCTAGCGGGCATCACTCCTACGAGCAGTACTTC. It codes for CASSPSGHHSYEQYF. The complete variable domain, with remaining parts taken from reference TRBV28 and TRBJ2-7, reads DVKVTQSSRYLVKRTGEKVFLECVQDMDHENMFWYRQDPGLGLRLIYFSYDVKMKEKGDIPEGYSVSREKKERFSLILESASTNQTSMYLCASSPSGHHSYEQYFGPGTRLTVT.

This chain connects TRBV27 to TRBJ2-1; 10 nucleotides align to TRBD1. With 2 bases clipped from V and 5 bases from J, the junction kept 3 bases outside the gene matches. Germline V gene lookup returns CDR1 MNHEY and CDR2 SMNVEV (reference sequence). The CDR3 length is 15 residues. The CDR3 nucleotides read TGTGCCAGCAGTTTAGGGACAGGGGCCAACAATGAGCAGTTCTTC. It is translated as CASSLGTGANNEQFF.

The genes are TRBV9 and TRBJ2-1; D might be TRBD2 (6 bases). The CDR3 has 15 amino acids. Trimming removed 1 base at V and 5 bases at J, with 13 bases between. The germline CDR1 and CDR2 sequences are SGDLS and YYNGEE. In nucleotides, the CDR3 is TGTGCCAGCAGCGTAAAGCCCCGCGGGGACAATGAGCAGTTCTTC. It translates to CASSVKPRGDNEQFF.

The rearrangement joins TRBV7-2 to TRBJ2-3; 13 nucleotides line up with TRBD2. Unmatched junction bases numbered 17, after V lost 0 bases and J lost 2 bases. Germline loops: CDR1 SGHTA, CDR2 FQGNSA. This CDR3 has 22 amino acids. Written as DNA, the CDR3 is TGTGCCAGCAGCTTAGCCCCTCTCCGGACTAGCGGGAGAGAGGGGTACACAGATACGCAGTATTTT. Translation gives CASSLAPLRTSGREGYTDTQYF.

The rearrangement uses TRBV19 and TRBJ1-1; no reliable D call. Looked up from germline, CDR1 is LNHDA and CDR2 is SQIVND (reference sequence). This CDR3 comprises 14 residues. The V end was cut by 5 bases, the J end by 11 bases, with 21 bases between. The CDR3 here is CASSPSVLNAGAFF. The CDR3 DNA reads TGTGCCAGTAGTCCTTCTGTACTCAACGCGGGGGCTTTCTTT.

V and J are TRBV15 and TRBJ2-7; unclear D gene. Trimming removed 0 bases at V and 4 bases at J, with 10 bases between. The germline V gene has CDR1 LNHNV and CDR2 YYDKDF (reference sequence). The CDR3 consists of 14 residues. DNA for the CDR3: TGTGCCACCAGCAGAGATTTACAGTTATACGAGCAGTACTTC. Translated, it gives CATSRDLQLYEQYF.

The chain links TRBV18 to TRBJ2-1, with D perhaps TRBD1 (7 bases). The length of the CDR3 is 15 residues. Between the trimmed V and J ends, which lost 4 bases and 4 bases, there was a span of 14 bases. Per germline, CDR1 KGHSH and CDR2 LQKENI. CDR3 loop: CASSQRGTEYNEQFF. DNA of the CDR3: TGTGCCAGCTCACAACGGGGGACAGAGTACAATGAGCAGTTCTTC.

This clone was seen a handful of times. This chain connects TRBV7-4 to TRBJ1-1; TRBD1 matches at 7 bases. Germline CDR1 and CDR2: SGHVT and SQSDAQ. This CDR3 is 11 amino acids long. J was trimmed by 7 bases and V by 4 bases; bases with no gene match: 0. The DNA of the CDR3 is TGTGCCAGCAGCTGGGACAGTGAAGCTTTCTTT. It yields the protein CASSWDSEAFF.

The rearrangement joins TRBV25-1 to TRBJ1-1, with a weak D call TRBD1 (5 bases). Germline-derived CDR1 and CDR2 are MGHDK and SYGVNS. The CDR3 totals 11 residues. V lost 6 bases, J lost 13 bases, and 15 bases lay in between. The CDR3 nucleotides read TGTGCCAGCAGGCAAGGGGATCTCTATTTCTTT. Translated: CASRQGDLYFF.

The V call is TRBV9, the J call TRBJ2-1, with D possibly TRBD2 on 5 matching bases. The CDR3 spans 16 residues. V shed 4 bases and J shed 7 bases, with 21 bases lying between them. CDR1 is SGDLS and CDR2 is YYNGEE in the germline V gene. CDR3 sequence reads: CASSPHSAELGNEQFF. DNA of the CDR3: TGTGCCAGCAGCCCCCATTCAGCGGAGCTGGGAAATGAGCAGTTCTTC.

The CDR3 DNA is TGTGCCAGCAGTCCCGAGGGTATTTCCCGGGAGTCAGATACGCAGTATTTT. This encodes CASSPEGISRESDTQYF. The chain combines TRBV2 with TRBJ2-3, with D perhaps TRBD2 (6 bases). The germline V and J ends were trimmed by 5 bases and 4 bases, with 22 bases remaining between them. The CDR3 consists of 17 residues. Germline V gives CDR1 SNHLY, CDR2 FYNNEI.

The J gene is TRBJ2-7, the V gene TRBV18; perhaps TRBD1 as D (6 bases). The CDR3 loop spans 13 amino acids. In germline, CDR1 is KGHSH, CDR2 LQKENI. The V gene lost 3 bases and the J gene lost 3 bases, with 9 bases spanning the gap. The CDR3 region is CASSPATGYEQYF. The CDR3 nucleotides are TGTGCCAGCTCACCGGCGACAGGCTACGAGCAGTACTTC.

This clone has just one count. This chain connects TRBV30 to TRBJ1-2, with D possibly TRBD1 on 5 matching bases. Germline lookup yields CDR1 GTSNPN and CDR2 SVGIG (reference sequence). The CDR3 has 14 residues. V dropped 3 bases and J dropped 2 bases, with 13 bases sitting between them. Written as DNA, the CDR3 is TGTGCCTGGAGGCAGGGCCGTATCAACTATGGCTACACCTTC. Protein: CAWRQGRINYGYTF.

The rearrangement uses TRBV6-1 and TRBJ1-1; weak D call: TRBD1 (6 bases). V was shortened by 4 bases and J by 3 bases, with 18 bases between the two germline ends. The CDR3 has 16 residues. Germline assignment: CDR1 MNHNS and CDR2 SASEGT. The CDR3 sequence: CASSAFEAPGDTEAFF. Here the CDR3 DNA reads TGTGCCAGCAGTGCTTTTGAGGCCCCAGGGGACACTGAAGCTTTCTTT.

The chain has TRBV9 and TRBJ1-2, with D hard to call. This CDR3 has 16 residues. The germline CDR1 and CDR2 sequences are SGDLS and YYNGEE. With 0 bases removed from V and 7 bases from J, the gap between germline ends came to 19 bases. For the CDR3, the DNA is TGTGCCAGCAGCGTAGCTTACACCCCCCCCTGGGGTGGCTACACCTTC. Its protein is CASSVAYTPPWGGYTF.

This clone was recorded once. The chain combines TRBV30 with TRBJ2-4; 13 nucleotides align to TRBD2. The germline V gene has CDR1 GTSNPN and CDR2 SVGIG (reference sequence). There are 20 residues in the CDR3. V lost 2 bases to trimming and J lost 0 bases; unmatched junction nucleotides: 13. The CDR3 spells CAWSTPPPGLAGLAKNIQYF. In DNA form, the CDR3 reads TGTGCCTGGAGTACCCCTCCCCCGGGACTAGCGGGACTAGCCAAAAACATTCAGTACTTC.

The chain uses TRBV5-4 and TRBJ1-2; 7 bases are shared with TRBD1. CDR3 length: 17 amino acids. The trim removed 3 bases at V and 8 bases at J, leaving 19 bases unmatched. Germline CDR1 and CDR2: SGHNT and YYREEE (reference sequence). CDR3 region: CASSSAHVLTGSGGYTF. The CDR3 DNA is TGTGCCAGCAGCTCGGCCCACGTCTTGACAGGGTCGGGAGGCTACACCTTC.

This chain uses TRBV19 with TRBJ2-7; 9 bases are a match to TRBD2. The CDR3 is 16 residues long. Germline CDR1 LNHDA, CDR2 SQIVND (reference sequence). Losses at the gene ends were 6 bases for V and 2 bases for J; bases not matched to a gene: 11. Here the CDR3 reads CASSSSQAGGTYEQYF. The CDR3 bases are TGTGCCAGTAGCTCCTCCCAAGCGGGAGGTACCTACGAGCAGTACTTC.

The V gene is TRBV19, the J gene TRBJ2-1, with 12 bases fitting TRBD2. V shed 6 bases and J 5 bases; nucleotides not matched to a gene: 20. Per the germline V gene, CDR1 is LNHDA and CDR2 is SQIVND (reference sequence). The CDR3 runs 20 residues. CDR3 in DNA: TGTGCCAGTAGCCACTCTAGCGGGAGGGCCGAGGTGCCTCCTCACAATGAGCAGTTCTTC. Its translation: CASSHSSGRAEVPPHNEQFF.

V and J are TRBV6-7 and TRBJ2-3; TRBD2 aligns across 10 bases. TRBV6-7 is treated as an ORF (open reading frame) with a function not yet certain. The CDR3 spans 16 residues. V was pared by 4 bases and J by 4 bases, with 8 bases of the junction left unmatched. The CDR3 protein is CASSSGRTSGSDTQYF. DNA for the CDR3: TGTGCCAGCAGTTCGGGTCGGACTAGCGGTTCAGATACGCAGTATTTT.

This chain links TRBV5-1 with TRBJ2-7, with 7 bases fitting TRBD1. Looked up from germline, CDR1 is SGHRS and CDR2 is YFSETQ. This CDR3 spans 20 amino acids. Trimming removed 4 bases from V and 4 bases from J; junction bases left unmatched: 26. DNA for the CDR3: TGCGCCAGCAGCCTTCGATCCCCCGACAGGGCACTTCCTACCGGGTACGAGCAGTACTTC. Protein sequence: CASSLRSPDRALPTGYEQYF.

The chain carries TRBV7-9 and TRBJ1-1; a weak D match, TRBD1 (5 bases). Trimming removed 2 bases at V and 7 bases at J, with 14 bases between. CDR3 length equals 14 residues. In germline, CDR1 is SEHNR, CDR2 FQNEAQ (reference sequence). In DNA form, the CDR3 reads TGTGCCAGCAGCTTACAAGGGGCGAAGAGTGAAGCTTTCTTT. Protein: CASSLQGAKSEAFF.

This rearrangement joins TRBV19 to TRBJ1-5; D possibly corresponds to TRBD1 (5 bases). V dropped 5 bases and J dropped 7 bases, with 12 bases sitting between them. The CDR3 contains 13 residues. Germline V gene data show CDR1 as LNHDA and CDR2 as SQIVND (reference sequence). The CDR3 nucleotides read TGTGCCAGTAGTCCCGGGACTGGGCAGCCCCAGCATTTT. It translates to CASSPGTGQPQHF.

This rearrangement joins TRBV5-6 to TRBJ1-6, with unresolved D. Trimming shortened V by 3 bases and J by 8 bases, and 9 bases separated the two germline ends. CDR3 size: 13 residues. Germline V lookup: CDR1 SGHDT, CDR2 YYEEEE. The CDR3 DNA follows: TGTGCCAGCAGCTCGACGAGCTATTCACCCCTCCACTTT. Encoded protein: CASSSTSYSPLHF.

The chain links TRBV28 to TRBJ2-1; TRBD2 matches 13 bases. Germline V lookup: CDR1 MDHEN, CDR2 SYDVKM. There are 16 residues in the CDR3. The V and J ends lost 6 bases and 8 bases, in that order; junction bases with no gene match: 10. CDR3 nucleotides: TGTGCCAGCAGCACCGGGACTAGCGGGACGAACGATGAGCAGTTCTTC. Translation gives CASSTGTSGTNDEQFF.

V is TRBV6-5 and J is TRBJ1-5; 9 positions agree with TRBD1. CDR3 size: 14 residues. Germline-derived CDR1 and CDR2 are MNHEY and SVGAGI. The junction had 6 bases not matched to a gene; V was cut back by 6 bases and J by 6 bases. CDR3 loop: CASRQRTGAQPQHF. The CDR3 nucleotides read TGTGCCAGCAGACAACGGACAGGGGCTCAGCCCCAGCATTTT.